A selection of T cell receptor beta chains follows, all from one sample in a study of T-cell memory formation after mild COVID-19. TCRdb processed the 5' RACE reads anew with MiXCR; each CDR3 protein has one entry. The table lists more than 250,000 distinct CDR3 sequences, under 20% of them singletons. Sequencing used PBMCs or a T cell subset sorted from them (not recorded which). The origin of the receptors is a man between 18 and 29 years old who had mild COVID-19 (a few samples of this study predate the infection). Cell type and time point are not known. The CDR3 runs from the conserved cysteine through the conserved F or W. A D gene is named only where the DNA matches it firmly. Some rows mark clone size as missing; the rest say once, few, many or name a class of expanded clone.

d_gene: TRBD2; v_gene: TRBV15; abundance: -; j_gene: TRBJ2-5; CDR3aa: CATSQSRGGGETQYF; CDR3nt: TGTGCCACCAGCCAGAGCCGGGGGGGAGGGGAGACCCAGTACTTC
d_gene: TRBD2; v_gene: TRBV4-1; abundance: -; j_gene: TRBJ2-3; CDR3aa: CASSQDGGEVLSATDTQYF; CDR3nt: TGCGCCAGCAGCCAAGATGGGGGGGAGGTACTGTCGGCCACAGATACGCAGTATTTT
d_gene: -; v_gene: TRBV20-1; abundance: few; j_gene: TRBJ2-1; CDR3aa: CSARDGREGDYNEQFF; CDR3nt: TGCAGTGCTAGAGATGGACGGGAAGGAGATTACAATGAGCAGTTCTTC
d_gene: -; v_gene: TRBV6-2/TRBV6-3; abundance: few; j_gene: TRBJ2-4; CDR3aa: CASSGERWGIQYF; CDR3nt: TGTGCCAGCAGTGGGGAGCGGTGGGGCATTCAGTACTTC
d_gene: TRBD1; v_gene: TRBV24-1; abundance: -; j_gene: TRBJ2-1; CDR3aa: CATSAPEGQGARNEQFF; CDR3nt: TGTGCCACCAGTGCCCCCGAGGGACAGGGGGCTAGGAATGAGCAGTTCTTC
d_gene: -; v_gene: TRBV10-2; abundance: once; j_gene: TRBJ1-2; CDR3aa: CASSEQTSRGVLYGYTF; CDR3nt: TGCGCCAGCAGTGAGCAGACCAGCCGCGGGGTTCTCTATGGCTACACCTTC
d_gene: -; v_gene: TRBV5-1; abundance: -; j_gene: TRBJ2-5; CDR3aa: CASSYRVGQETQYF; CDR3nt: TGCGCCAGCAGCTACAGGGTGGGACAAGAGACCCAGTACTTC
d_gene: -; v_gene: TRBV11-2; abundance: -; j_gene: TRBJ2-4; CDR3aa: CASSPRPDASPQNIQYF; CDR3nt: TGTGCCAGCAGCCCGCGGCCGGACGCGAGTCCACAAAACATTCAGTACTTC
d_gene: TRBD1; v_gene: TRBV29-1; abundance: -; j_gene: TRBJ1-2; CDR3aa: CSVDSTGGDGYTF; CDR3nt: TGCAGCGTCGACTCGACAGGGGGCGATGGCTACACCTTC
d_gene: -; v_gene: TRBV29-1; abundance: many; j_gene: TRBJ2-3; CDR3aa: CSVEAGTRSTDTQYF; CDR3nt: TGCAGCGTCGAGGCCGGAACGAGAAGCACAGATACGCAGTATTTT
d_gene: TRBD1; v_gene: TRBV6-5; abundance: -; j_gene: TRBJ1-6; CDR3aa: CASRPGQNNSPLHF; CDR3nt: TGTGCCAGCAGACCGGGACAGAATAATTCACCCCTCCACTTT
d_gene: -; v_gene: TRBV6-6; abundance: -; j_gene: TRBJ2-1; CDR3aa: CASRISNEQFF; CDR3nt: TGTGCCAGCAGAATATCCAATGAGCAGTTCTTC
d_gene: TRBD2; v_gene: TRBV9; abundance: -; j_gene: TRBJ2-3; CDR3aa: CASSVGASGNTDTQYF; CDR3nt: TGTGCCAGCAGCGTCGGAGCTAGCGGTAACACAGATACGCAGTATTTT
d_gene: -; v_gene: TRBV9; abundance: few; j_gene: TRBJ1-3; CDR3aa: CASSAGLLAGNTIYF; CDR3nt: TGTGCCAGTTCCGCGGGGTTATTGGCTGGAAACACCATATATTTT
d_gene: -; v_gene: TRBV5-1; abundance: -; j_gene: TRBJ2-1; CDR3aa: CASSNWDNYNEQFF; CDR3nt: TGCGCCAGCAGCAACTGGGACAACTACAATGAGCAGTTCTTC
d_gene: -; v_gene: TRBV9; abundance: -; j_gene: TRBJ1-2; CDR3aa: CASSVGTNYGYTF; CDR3nt: TGTGCCAGCAGCGTAGGGACAAACTATGGCTACACCTTC
d_gene: -; v_gene: TRBV6-1; abundance: few; j_gene: TRBJ2-2; CDR3aa: CASSEAQKELFF; CDR3nt: TGTGCCAGCAGTGAAGCCCAGAAGGAGCTGTTTTTT
d_gene: -; v_gene: TRBV6-2/TRBV6-3; abundance: -; j_gene: TRBJ2-2; CDR3aa: CASRDGATGELFF; CDR3nt: TGTGCCAGCCGGGACGGGGCCACCGGGGAGCTGTTTTTT
d_gene: -; v_gene: TRBV12-5; abundance: few; j_gene: TRBJ2-2; CDR3aa: CASGLGRTGELFF; CDR3nt: TGTGCTAGTGGTTTGGGTAGGACCGGGGAGCTGTTTTTT
d_gene: -; v_gene: TRBV10-2; abundance: -; j_gene: TRBJ2-1; CDR3aa: CASRPWGHRNEQFF; CDR3nt: TGCGCCAGCCGACCCTGGGGGCACCGCAATGAGCAGTTCTTC
d_gene: -; v_gene: TRBV6-2/TRBV6-3; abundance: -; j_gene: TRBJ2-7; CDR3aa: CASRGNRVASYYEQYF; CDR3nt: TGTGCCAGCAGAGGAAACAGGGTCGCCTCGTACTACGAGCAGTACTTC
d_gene: -; v_gene: TRBV7-2; abundance: -; j_gene: TRBJ1-5; CDR3aa: CASTPFENQPQHF; CDR3nt: TGTGCCAGCACCCCTTTTGAAAATCAGCCCCAGCATTTT
d_gene: TRBD2; v_gene: TRBV9; abundance: few; j_gene: TRBJ2-7; CDR3aa: CASSVGGANSYEQYF; CDR3nt: TGTGCCAGCAGCGTCGGGGGGGCCAACTCCTACGAGCAGTACTTC
d_gene: -; v_gene: TRBV4-3; abundance: few; j_gene: TRBJ2-5; CDR3aa: CASSQVGAEQETQYF; CDR3nt: TGCGCCAGCAGCCAAGTTGGGGCAGAGCAAGAGACCCAGTACTTC
d_gene: -; v_gene: TRBV27; abundance: -; j_gene: TRBJ2-5; CDR3aa: CASSSYMQETQYF; CDR3nt: TGTGCCAGCAGTTCCTACATGCAAGAGACCCAGTACTTC
d_gene: -; v_gene: TRBV6-4; abundance: many; j_gene: TRBJ2-1; CDR3aa: CASSDSHEGGSYNEQFF; CDR3nt: TGTGCCAGCAGTGACTCGCACGAGGGGGGCTCCTACAATGAGCAGTTCTTC
d_gene: -; v_gene: TRBV4-3; abundance: few; j_gene: TRBJ2-5; CDR3aa: CASSLGLSGTQYF; CDR3nt: TGCGCCAGCAGCCTAGGACTGTCAGGGACCCAGTACTTC
d_gene: TRBD2; v_gene: TRBV14; abundance: -; j_gene: TRBJ2-3; CDR3aa: CASSSGLAGDADTQYF; CDR3nt: TGTGCCAGCAGCTCGGGACTAGCGGGGGATGCAGATACGCAGTATTTT
d_gene: TRBD1; v_gene: TRBV20-1; abundance: many; j_gene: TRBJ2-5; CDR3aa: CSAADRVRKETQYF; CDR3nt: TGCAGTGCGGCAGACAGGGTCCGAAAAGAGACCCAGTACTTC
d_gene: TRBD1; v_gene: TRBV5-1; abundance: few; j_gene: TRBJ1-3; CDR3aa: CASSLGDSLSGNTIYF; CDR3nt: TGCGCCAGCAGCTTGGGGGACAGTTTATCTGGAAACACCATATATTTT
d_gene: -; v_gene: TRBV7-2; abundance: many; j_gene: TRBJ2-4; CDR3aa: CASSLAGPRDIQYF; CDR3nt: TGTGCCAGCAGCTTAGCAGGCCCTCGGGACATTCAGTACTTC
d_gene: TRBD2; v_gene: TRBV2; abundance: many; j_gene: TRBJ2-2; CDR3aa: CASSILAGTGELFF; CDR3nt: TGTGCCAGCAGCATACTAGCGGGGACCGGGGAGCTGTTTTTT
d_gene: -; v_gene: TRBV15; abundance: -; j_gene: TRBJ1-1; CDR3aa: CATSSPPNRAMNTEAFF; CDR3nt: TGTGCCACCAGCAGTCCCCCCAACAGGGCGATGAACACTGAAGCTTTCTTT
d_gene: -; v_gene: TRBV4-3; abundance: few; j_gene: TRBJ2-6; CDR3aa: CASSPYGVSGANVLTF; CDR3nt: TGCGCCAGCAGCCCTTACGGTGTCTCTGGGGCCAACGTCCTGACTTTC
d_gene: -; v_gene: TRBV7-9; abundance: -; j_gene: TRBJ2-3; CDR3aa: CASSLPTADTQYF; CDR3nt: TGTGCCAGCAGCTTACCTACGGCAGATACGCAGTATTTT
d_gene: TRBD1; v_gene: TRBV5-1; abundance: -; j_gene: TRBJ2-3; CDR3aa: CASNPGTDTDTQYF; CDR3nt: TGCGCCAGCAACCCCGGGACAGACACAGATACGCAGTATTTT
d_gene: TRBD2; v_gene: TRBV6-5; abundance: -; j_gene: TRBJ2-5; CDR3aa: CASSYPGRDETQYF; CDR3nt: TGTGCCAGCAGTTACCCTGGGAGGGACGAGACCCAGTACTTC
d_gene: TRBD2; v_gene: TRBV6-5; abundance: -; j_gene: TRBJ2-1; CDR3aa: CASSYIGGVKSEQFF; CDR3nt: TGTGCCAGCAGTTACATCGGGGGGGTTAAGAGTGAGCAGTTCTTC
d_gene: TRBD2; v_gene: TRBV5-5; abundance: few; j_gene: TRBJ2-3; CDR3aa: CASSLRQAGGLTQYF; CDR3nt: TGTGCCAGCAGCTTGCGGCAAGCGGGGGGGCTTACGCAGTATTTT